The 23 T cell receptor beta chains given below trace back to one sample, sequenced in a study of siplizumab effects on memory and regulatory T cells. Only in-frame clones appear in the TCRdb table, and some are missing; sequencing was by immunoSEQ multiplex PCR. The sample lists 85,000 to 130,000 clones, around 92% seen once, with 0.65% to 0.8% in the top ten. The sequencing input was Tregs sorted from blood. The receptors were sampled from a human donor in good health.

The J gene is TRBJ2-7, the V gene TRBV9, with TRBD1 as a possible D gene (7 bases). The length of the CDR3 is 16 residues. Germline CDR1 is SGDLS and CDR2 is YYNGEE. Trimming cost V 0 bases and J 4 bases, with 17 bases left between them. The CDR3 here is CASSVDLGRGAYEQYF. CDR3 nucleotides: TGTGCCAGCAGCGTAGATCTCGGCAGGGGGGCTTACGAGCAGTACTTC.

In nucleotides, the CDR3 is TGCGCCAGCAGCGCCCGAAGTCGGACAGGGGCAGTCGAAGCTTTCTTT. Protein: CASSARSRTGAVEAFF. The chain has TRBV4-1 and TRBJ1-1, with 9 bases matching TRBD1. The J segment lost 8 bases and the V segment lost 5 bases, leaving 15 bases of the junction unmatched. This CDR3 is built from 16 residues. Germline V CDR1 and CDR2: MGHRA, YSYEKL.

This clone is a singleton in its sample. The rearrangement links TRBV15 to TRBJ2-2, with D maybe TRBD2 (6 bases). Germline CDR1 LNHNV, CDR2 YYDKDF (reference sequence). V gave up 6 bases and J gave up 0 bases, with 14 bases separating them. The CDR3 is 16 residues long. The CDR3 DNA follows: TGTGCCACCAGACTAGCTGGATACGCGAACACCGGGGAGCTGTTTTTT. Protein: CATRLAGYANTGELFF.

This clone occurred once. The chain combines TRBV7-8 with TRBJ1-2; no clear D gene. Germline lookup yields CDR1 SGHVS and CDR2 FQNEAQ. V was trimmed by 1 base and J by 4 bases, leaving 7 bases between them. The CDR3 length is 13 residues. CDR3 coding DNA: TGTGCCAGCAGCTTAGGGCGGATCTATGGCTACACCTTC. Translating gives CASSLGRIYGYTF.

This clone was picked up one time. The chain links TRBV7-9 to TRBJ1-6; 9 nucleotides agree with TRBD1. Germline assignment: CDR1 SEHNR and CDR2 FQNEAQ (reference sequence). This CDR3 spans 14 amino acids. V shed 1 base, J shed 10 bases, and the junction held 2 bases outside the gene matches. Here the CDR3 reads CASSLGDRDSPLHF. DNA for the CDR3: TGTGCCAGCAGCTTAGGGGACAGGGACTCACCCCTCCACTTT.

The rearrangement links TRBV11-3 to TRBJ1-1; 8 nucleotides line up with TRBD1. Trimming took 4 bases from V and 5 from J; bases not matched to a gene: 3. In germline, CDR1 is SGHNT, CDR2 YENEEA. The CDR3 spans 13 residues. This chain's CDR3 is CASSSDRGTEAFF. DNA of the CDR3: TGTGCCAGCAGCTCAGACAGGGGAACTGAAGCTTTCTTT.

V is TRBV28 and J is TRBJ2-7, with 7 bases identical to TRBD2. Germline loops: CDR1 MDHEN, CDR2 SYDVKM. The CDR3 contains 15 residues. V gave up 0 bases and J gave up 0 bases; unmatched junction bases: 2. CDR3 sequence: CASSLWGGSSYEQYF. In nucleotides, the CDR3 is TGTGCCAGCAGTTTATGGGGCGGGAGCTCCTACGAGCAGTACTTC.

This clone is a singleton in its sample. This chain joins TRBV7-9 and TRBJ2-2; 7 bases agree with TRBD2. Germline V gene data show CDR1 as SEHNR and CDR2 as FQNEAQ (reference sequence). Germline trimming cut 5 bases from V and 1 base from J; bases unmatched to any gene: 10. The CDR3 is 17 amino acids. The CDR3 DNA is TGTGCCAGCAGCCCCAGACGGGAGGAACTGAACACCGGGGAGCTGTTTTTT. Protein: CASSPRREELNTGELFF.

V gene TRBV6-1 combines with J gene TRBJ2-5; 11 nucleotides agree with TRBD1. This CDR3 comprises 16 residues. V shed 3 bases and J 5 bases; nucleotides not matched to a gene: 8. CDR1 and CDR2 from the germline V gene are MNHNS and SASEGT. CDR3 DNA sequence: TGTGCCAGCAGTGACCCCAGGACAGGGGGCGGTGAGACCCAGTACTTC. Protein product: CASSDPRTGGGETQYF.

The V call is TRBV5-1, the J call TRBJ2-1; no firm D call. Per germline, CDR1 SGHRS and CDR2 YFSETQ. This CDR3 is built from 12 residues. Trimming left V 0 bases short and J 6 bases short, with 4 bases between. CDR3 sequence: CASSLDFNEQFF. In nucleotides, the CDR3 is TGCGCCAGCAGCTTGGATTTCAATGAGCAGTTCTTC. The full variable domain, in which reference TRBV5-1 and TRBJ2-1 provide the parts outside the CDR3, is KAGVTQTPRYLIKTRGQQVTLSCSPISGHRSVSWYQQTPGQGLQFLFEYFSETQRNKGNFPGRFSGRQFSNSRSEMNVSTLELGDSALYLCASSLDFNEQFFGPGTRLTVL.

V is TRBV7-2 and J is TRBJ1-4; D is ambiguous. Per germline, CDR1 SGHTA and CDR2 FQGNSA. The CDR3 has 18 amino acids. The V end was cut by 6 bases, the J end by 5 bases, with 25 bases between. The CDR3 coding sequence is TGTGCCAGCAGTGAAGCTTCGTGTCTCCTAGTCGACAATGAAAAACTGTTTTTT. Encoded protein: CASSEASCLLVDNEKLFF.

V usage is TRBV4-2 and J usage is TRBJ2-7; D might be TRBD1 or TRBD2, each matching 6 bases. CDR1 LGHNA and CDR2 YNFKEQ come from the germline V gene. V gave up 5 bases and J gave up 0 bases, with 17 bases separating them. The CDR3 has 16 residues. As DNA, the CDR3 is TGTGCCAGCAGCTTGGGTGGAGGGACACCCTCCTACGAGCAGTACTTC. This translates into CASSLGGGTPSYEQYF.

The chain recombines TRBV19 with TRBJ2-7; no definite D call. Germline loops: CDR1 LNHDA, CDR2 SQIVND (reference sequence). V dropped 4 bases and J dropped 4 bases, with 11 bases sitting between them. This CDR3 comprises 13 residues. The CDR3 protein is CASSKGKDYEQYF. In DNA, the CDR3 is TGTGCCAGTAGTAAAGGGAAGGATTACGAGCAGTACTTC.

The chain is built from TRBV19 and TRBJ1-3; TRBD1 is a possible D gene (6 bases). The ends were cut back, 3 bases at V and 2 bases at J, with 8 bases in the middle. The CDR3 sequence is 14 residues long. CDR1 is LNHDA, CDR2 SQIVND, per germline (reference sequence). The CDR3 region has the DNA TGTGCCAGTAGTATCGGACAGACTGGAAACACCATATATTTT. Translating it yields CASSIGQTGNTIYF. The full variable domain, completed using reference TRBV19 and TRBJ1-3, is DGGITQSPKYLFRKEGQNVTLSCEQNLNHDAMYWYRQDPGQGLRLIYYSQIVNDFQKGDIAEGYSVSREKKESFPLTVTSAQKNPTAFYLCASSIGQTGNTIYFGEGSWLTVV.

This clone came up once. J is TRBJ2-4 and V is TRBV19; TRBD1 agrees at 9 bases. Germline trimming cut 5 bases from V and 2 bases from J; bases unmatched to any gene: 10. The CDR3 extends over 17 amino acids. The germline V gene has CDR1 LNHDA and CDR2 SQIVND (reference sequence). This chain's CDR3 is CASSAGTGSLTKNIQYF. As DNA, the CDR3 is TGTGCCAGTAGTGCCGGGACAGGGAGTTTGACCAAAAACATTCAGTACTTC. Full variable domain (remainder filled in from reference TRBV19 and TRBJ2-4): DGGITQSPKYLFRKEGQNVTLSCEQNLNHDAMYWYRQDPGQGLRLIYYSQIVNDFQKGDIAEGYSVSREKKESFPLTVTSAQKNPTAFYLCASSAGTGSLTKNIQYFGAGTRLSVL.

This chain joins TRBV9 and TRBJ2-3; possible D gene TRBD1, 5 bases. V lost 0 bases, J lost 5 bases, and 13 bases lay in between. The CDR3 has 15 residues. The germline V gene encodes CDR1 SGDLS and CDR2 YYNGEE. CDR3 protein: CASSVAGRVGDTQYF. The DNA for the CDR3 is TGTGCCAGCAGCGTAGCTGGCAGGGTTGGAGATACGCAGTATTTT.

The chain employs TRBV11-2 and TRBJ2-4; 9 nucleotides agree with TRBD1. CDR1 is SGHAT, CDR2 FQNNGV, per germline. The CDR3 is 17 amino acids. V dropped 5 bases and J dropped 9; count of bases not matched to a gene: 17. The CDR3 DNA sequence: TGTGCCAGCAGCCCAGATAACAGGGGGCGAAAGGCAGGCATTCAGTACTTC. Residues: CASSPDNRGRKAGIQYF.

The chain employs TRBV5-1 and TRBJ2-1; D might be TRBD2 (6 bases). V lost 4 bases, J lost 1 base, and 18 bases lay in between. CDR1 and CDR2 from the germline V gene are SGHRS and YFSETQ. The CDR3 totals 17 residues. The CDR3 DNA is TGCGCCAGCAGCCCGGCTGGGGGGTTGGTTTCCTACAATGAGCAGTTCTTC. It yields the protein CASSPAGGLVSYNEQFF.

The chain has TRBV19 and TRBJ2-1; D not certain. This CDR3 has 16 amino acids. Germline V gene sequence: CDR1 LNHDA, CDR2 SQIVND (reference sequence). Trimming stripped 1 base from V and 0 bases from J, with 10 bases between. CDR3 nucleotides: TGTGCCAGTAGTATAGGACGGCAGTTCTCCTACAATGAGCAGTTCTTC. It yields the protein CASSIGRQFSYNEQFF.

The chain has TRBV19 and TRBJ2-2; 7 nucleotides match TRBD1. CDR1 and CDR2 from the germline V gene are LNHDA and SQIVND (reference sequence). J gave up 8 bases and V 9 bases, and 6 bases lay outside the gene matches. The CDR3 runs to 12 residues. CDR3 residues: CASRRGLGELFF. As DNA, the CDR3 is TGTGCCAGCCGAAGGGGGCTTGGGGAGCTGTTTTTT. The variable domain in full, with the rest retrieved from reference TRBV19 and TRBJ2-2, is DGGITQSPKYLFRKEGQNVTLSCEQNLNHDAMYWYRQDPGQGLRLIYYSQIVNDFQKGDIAEGYSVSREKKESFPLTVTSAQKNPTAFYLCASRRGLGELFFGEGSRLTVL.

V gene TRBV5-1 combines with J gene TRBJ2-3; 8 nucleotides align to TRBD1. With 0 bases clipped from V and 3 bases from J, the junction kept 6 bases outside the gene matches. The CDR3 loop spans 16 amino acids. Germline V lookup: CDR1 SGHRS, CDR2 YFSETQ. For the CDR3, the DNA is TGCGCCAGCAGCTTGGCCGCAGGGGGCATAACAGATACGCAGTATTTT. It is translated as CASSLAAGGITDTQYF.

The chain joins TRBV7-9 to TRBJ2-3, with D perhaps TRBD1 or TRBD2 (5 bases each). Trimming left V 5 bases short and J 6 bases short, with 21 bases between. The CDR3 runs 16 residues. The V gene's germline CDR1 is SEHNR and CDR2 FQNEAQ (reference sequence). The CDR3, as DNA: TGTGCCAGCAGCCCCTGGGATCGGGCATGGGGGGATACGCAGTATTTT. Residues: CASSPWDRAWGDTQYF.

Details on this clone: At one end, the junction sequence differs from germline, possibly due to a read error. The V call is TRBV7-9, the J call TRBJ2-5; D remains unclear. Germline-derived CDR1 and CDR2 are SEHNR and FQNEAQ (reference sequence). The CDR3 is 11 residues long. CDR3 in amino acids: CASSIMATKNF. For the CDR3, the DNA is TGTGCCAGCAGCATAATGGCTACGAAGAACTTC.